A single sample is the source of the 15 T cell receptor beta chains below, sequenced in a study of beta chain features in type 1 diabetes. Reverse transcribing all isolated RNA meant expressed TCRB transcripts were sequenced. Sequencing used immunoSEQ multiplex PCR; TCRdb keeps in-frame clones, though not all of them. Of about 350,000 clones in the sample, about 18% were seen once. Sample: naive CD4+ T cells from blood. The source of these receptors is a woman under 30 in good health.

This sequence joins TRBV11-2 and TRBJ2-7; no clear D gene. Germline V gene lookup returns CDR1 SGHAT and CDR2 FQNNGV. The CDR3 has 14 amino acids. V dropped 1 base and J dropped 4 bases, with 11 bases sitting between them. The CDR3 nucleotides read TGTGCCAGCAGCTTAGTGTCTAATTGGTACGAGCAGTACTTC. Amino acid sequence: CASSLVSNWYEQYF.

The chain is built from TRBV29-1 and TRBJ2-3; 7 nucleotides match TRBD2. Germline CDR1 and CDR2: SQVTM and ANQGSEA. CDR3 length equals 13 residues. J lost 7 bases, V lost 3 bases, and 7 bases had no gene match. The CDR3 is CSVEGGVKNTQYF. The CDR3 DNA reads TGCAGCGTTGAGGGGGGGGTTAAGAATACGCAGTATTTT.

This clone turned up a few times. The CDR3 protein is CAWRIGEGQPQHF. CDR3 in DNA: TGTGCCTGGAGAATCGGGGAGGGTCAGCCCCAGCATTTT. The chain recombines TRBV30 with TRBJ1-5, with D hard to call. This CDR3 has 13 residues. Per the germline V gene, CDR1 is GTSNPN and CDR2 is SVGIG (reference sequence). V was shortened by 3 bases and J by 6 bases, with 12 bases between the two germline ends.

V gene TRBV9 combines with J gene TRBJ2-7; TRBD1 agrees at 7 bases. The CDR3 runs to 14 residues. After removal of 3 bases from V and 0 bases from J, the junction contained 3 bases not matched to a gene. Germline V gene data show CDR1 as SGDLS and CDR2 as YYNGEE. CDR3 nucleotide sequence: TGTGCCAGCAGCGAACAGGGGAGCTCCTACGAGCAGTACTTC. Translation gives CASSEQGSSYEQYF.

The chain carries TRBV11-3 and TRBJ2-1, with TRBD2 matching 8 bases. The V and J ends lost 6 bases and 8 bases, in that order; junction bases with no gene match: 12. Germline loops: CDR1 SGHNT, CDR2 YENEEA. The CDR3 consists of 15 residues. The CDR3 region has the DNA TGTGCCAGCAGGCCGGGGGGGCTGGGAGGGGATGAGCAGTTCTTC. This sequence encodes CASRPGGLGGDEQFF.

This clone was detected only a few times. V is TRBV29-1 and J is TRBJ2-2; 7 nucleotides agree with TRBD2. Germline loops: CDR1 SQVTM, CDR2 ANQGSEA. The CDR3 is 12 residues long. J lost 6 bases, V lost 3 bases, and 1 base had no gene match. Here the CDR3 reads CSVDRGAGELFF. The CDR3, as DNA: TGCAGCGTTGACCGGGGGGCCGGGGAGCTGTTTTTT.

The rearrangement uses TRBV18 and TRBJ2-5; TRBD2 agrees at 8 bases. Per germline, CDR1 KGHSH and CDR2 LQKENI. The CDR3 length is 16 residues. J was trimmed by 6 bases and V by 0 bases; bases with no gene match: 9. This CDR3 reads CASSPPASGSRKTQYF. In DNA form, the CDR3 reads TGTGCCAGCTCACCACCGGCCAGCGGGAGCAGAAAGACCCAGTACTTC.

The genes are TRBV7-9 and TRBJ1-1; D is unclear. The CDR3 has 12 residues. Trimming stripped 4 bases from V and 6 bases from J, with 9 bases between. The V gene's germline CDR1 is SEHNR and CDR2 FQNEAQ (reference sequence). CDR3 nucleotides: TGTGCCAGCAGCTCCGAGAGATCTGAAGCTTTCTTT. Its translation is CASSSERSEAFF.

This clone was seen a single time. This chain links TRBV7-9 with TRBJ1-2; D is perhaps TRBD1 (5 bases). CDR3 length: 15 amino acids. Trimming left V 0 bases short and J 7 bases short, with 15 bases between. From germline, CDR1 is SEHNR and CDR2 FQNEAQ (reference sequence). DNA of the CDR3: TGTGCCAGCAGCTTAGCCGGGACTCGGGCCGCTGGCTACACCTTC. This sequence encodes CASSLAGTRAAGYTF.

This clone turned up a few times. This rearrangement joins TRBV21-1 to TRBJ2-7; the tabulated D call, TRBD2, remains unverified against the DNA. TRBV21-1 is designated a pseudogene. This CDR3 has 16 amino acids. The CDR3 DNA is TGTGCCAGCAGCAGCCCGGGGACTAGCGCCTCCTACGAGCAGTACTTC. Residues: CASSSPGTSASYEQYF.

The J gene is TRBJ2-2, the V gene TRBV30; TRBD2 matches at 9 bases. V shed 3 bases and J 5 bases; nucleotides not matched to a gene: 4. From germline, CDR1 is GTSNPN and CDR2 SVGIG (reference sequence). The length of the CDR3 is 14 residues. The CDR3 DNA reads as TGTGCCTGGAGAGCGGGAGGCGGGACCGGGGAGCTGTTTTTT. Translating gives CAWRAGGGTGELFF.

The chain uses TRBV11-2 and TRBJ2-5, with 7 positions matching TRBD2. The V segment lost 8 bases and the J segment 5 bases; nucleotides outside the gene matches: 5. The CDR3 has 12 amino acids. Germline CDR1 SGHAT, CDR2 FQNNGV. CDR3 residues: CASRGDGETQYF. CDR3 nucleotides: TGTGCCAGCCGGGGGGACGGGGAGACCCAGTACTTC. Variable domain in full (rest from reference TRBV11-2 and TRBJ2-5): EAGVAQSPRYKIIEKRQSVAFWCNPISGHATLYWYQQILGQGPKLLIQFQNNGVVDDSQLPKDRFSAERLKGVDSTLKIQPAKLEDSAVYLCASRGDGETQYFGPGTRLLVL.

V usage is TRBV19 and J usage is TRBJ1-5, with D possibly being TRBD1 (5 bases). Germline V gene lookup returns CDR1 LNHDA and CDR2 SQIVND (reference sequence). V lost 5 bases and J 2 bases, leaving 13 bases between the germline ends. The CDR3 loop spans 15 amino acids. The CDR3 DNA sequence: TGTGCCAGTAGTTCCCAGGGTCTGGGCAATCAGCCCCAGCATTTT. It yields the protein CASSSQGLGNQPQHF.

The V gene is TRBV11-2, the J gene TRBJ1-2, with a weak D call TRBD1 (5 bases). The germline CDR1 and CDR2 sequences are SGHAT and FQNNGV. With 3 bases removed from V and 3 bases from J, the gap between germline ends came to 11 bases. The CDR3 runs to 14 residues. The CDR3 sequence: CASSFARVDYGYTF. CDR3 nucleotide sequence: TGTGCCAGCAGCTTCGCCAGGGTCGACTATGGCTACACCTTC.

The CDR3 DNA is TGTGCCAGCAGTTACAGGGGCAGCCCCAACTATGGCTACACCTTC. This codes for CASSYRGSPNYGYTF. The rearrangement joins TRBV6-5 to TRBJ1-2; tentative D call: TRBD1 (5 bases). Trimming left V 2 bases short and J 2 bases short, with 12 bases between. The CDR3 runs to 15 residues. Germline CDR1 MNHEY, CDR2 SVGAGI.